The 8 T cell receptor beta chains presented below share a single source sample, sequenced in a study of control samples from healthy donors and cancer patients. Some clones are missing from TCRdb's copy, which holds only in-frame ones; the method was immunoSEQ multiplex PCR. The sample shows 150,000 to 200,000 clones, about 93% of them seen only once. Source material: blood. The receptors shown here come from a man aged 18 to 29 in good health.

This clone showed up just a few times. The gene calls are TRBV6-5 and TRBJ2-7, with D perhaps matching TRBD2 (7 bases). The CDR3 runs to 14 residues. Germline V CDR1 and CDR2: MNHEY, SVGAGI. Deletions cut 6 bases from V and 0 bases from J, with 12 bases between. The CDR3 sequence: CASRYREGSYEQYF. CDR3 nucleotide sequence: TGTGCCAGCAGATACAGGGAGGGCTCCTACGAGCAGTACTTC.

The V and J genes are TRBV5-5 and TRBJ1-4; D unresolved. In germline, CDR1 is SGHKS, CDR2 YYEKEE (reference sequence). Trimming removed 4 bases from V and 13 bases from J, with 14 bases in between. The CDR3 runs 12 residues. The CDR3 spells CASSLTPGGLFF. CDR3 in DNA: TGTGCCAGCAGCCTAACCCCGGGTGGACTGTTTTTT.

This clone has just one count. The V call is TRBV20-1, the J call TRBJ2-1; D is unclear. V was trimmed by 5 bases and J by 5 bases, leaving 7 bases between them. Germline V CDR1 and CDR2: DFQATT, SNEGSKA (reference sequence). This CDR3 has 11 amino acids. CDR3 in amino acids: CSAPSNNEQFF. In nucleotides, the CDR3 is TGCAGTGCTCCATCTAACAATGAGCAGTTCTTC.

This clone is a singleton in its sample. The rearrangement joins TRBV7-9 to TRBJ1-6, with 9 bases matching TRBD1. The CDR3 is made up of 15 amino acids. CDR1 is SEHNR, CDR2 FQNEAQ, per germline (reference sequence). The V gene end was trimmed by 3 bases and the J gene end by 7 bases; junction bases not matched to a gene: 4. The CDR3 reads CASSLEGQGNSPLHF. The CDR3 region has the DNA TGTGCCAGCAGCTTGGAAGGACAGGGGAATTCACCCCTCCACTTT.

The genes are TRBV2 and TRBJ1-6; D may be TRBD1 (5 bases). Germline CDR1 is SNHLY and CDR2 is FYNNEI. The CDR3 has 14 amino acids. V lost 6 bases and J 9 bases, leaving 15 bases between the germline ends. The CDR3 DNA follows: TGTGCCAGCAGGCTCCGGGACGCCTCTTCACCCCTCCACTTT. It is translated as CASRLRDASSPLHF.

This sequence joins TRBV7-9 and TRBJ2-2, with 11 bases lining up with TRBD2. Per germline, CDR1 SEHNR and CDR2 FQNEAQ (reference sequence). Unmatched junction bases numbered 7, after V lost 6 bases and J lost 4 bases. The CDR3 totals 16 residues. The DNA of the CDR3 is TGTGCCAGCAGTTACCAAACTAGCGGGGGCACCGGGGAGCTGTTTTTT. It encodes CASSYQTSGGTGELFF.

V is TRBV11-2 and J is TRBJ1-1, with 8 bases identical to TRBD1. The junction had 6 bases not matched to a gene; V was cut back by 5 bases and J by 4 bases. Germline V CDR1 and CDR2: SGHAT, FQNNGV. The CDR3 covers 14 residues. CDR3 DNA sequence: TGTGCCAGCAGCCGGGACAGGTGGGTCACTGAAGCTTTCTTT. Protein product: CASSRDRWVTEAFF.

The chain combines TRBV3-1 (or the pseudogene TRBV3-2) with TRBJ2-5, with TRBD2 identical over 9 bases. CDR3 length: 16 residues. Looked up from germline, CDR1 is LGHDT and CDR2 is YNNKEL (reference sequence). Trimming took 0 bases from V and 1 from J; bases not matched to a gene: 3. The CDR3 DNA sequence: TGTGCCAGCAGCCAAGAATCTAGCGGGGCCCAAGAGACCCAGTACTTC. Its translation: CASSQESSGAQETQYF.